The 4 T cell receptor beta chains presented below share a single source sample, sequenced in a study of T cells in Graves' hyperthyroidism and ophthalmopathy. Template material for amplifying TCR beta CDR3 regions consisted of RNA transcripts. TCR CDR3 underwent first-round RT-PCR with the HTBI primer set. From the multiplex PCR reads, TCRdb called clonotypes with MiXCR, one entry per CDR3 protein. The sample carries around 350,000 distinct CDR3 sequences, roughly an eighth recorded once. Sequenced sample: blood. The receptors were gathered from a woman aged 18-29 years with Graves' hyperthyroidism.

This clonotype was counted many times. The CDR3 region is CAWRGARAYNEQFF. The CDR3 bases are TGTGCCTGGAGGGGAGCGCGGGCATACAATGAGCAGTTCTTC. V usage is TRBV30 and J usage is TRBJ2-1; a possible D gene is TRBD2 (5 bases). V was shortened by 3 bases and J by 4 bases, with 13 bases between the two germline ends. CDR1 is GTSNPN, CDR2 SVGIG, per germline (reference sequence). This CDR3 is built from 14 residues.

This clonotype was counted at least ten times. The chain uses TRBV20-1 and TRBJ1-6; D is possibly TRBD1 (5 bases). From germline, CDR1 is DFQATT and CDR2 SNEGSKA (reference sequence). The CDR3 is 13 residues long. The ends were cut back, 4 bases at V and 9 bases at J, with 13 bases in the middle. CDR3 in amino acids: CSAMSADSSPLHF. In DNA form, the CDR3 reads TGCAGTGCTATGTCCGCCGACAGTTCACCCCTCCACTTT.

The chain is built from TRBV7-9 and TRBJ2-1; 8 nucleotides line up with TRBD2. The CDR3 sequence is 16 residues long. J lost 8 bases, V lost 2 bases, and 11 bases had no gene match. Germline V gene lookup returns CDR1 SEHNR and CDR2 FQNEAQ (reference sequence). CDR3 coding DNA: TGTGCCAGCAGCTTATTGACGGGAGGGCCGTTGTATGAGCAGTTCTTC. This encodes CASSLLTGGPLYEQFF.

Only a few counts were recorded for this clonotype. The V gene is TRBV7-9, the J gene TRBJ2-5, with 8 bases identical to TRBD2. This CDR3 has 14 amino acids. The V segment lost 4 bases and the J segment 4 bases; nucleotides outside the gene matches: 5. Germline loops: CDR1 SEHNR, CDR2 FQNEAQ (reference sequence). The CDR3 nucleotides read TGTGCCAGCAGCTCTGGGACTAGTCGAGAGACCCAGTACTTC. Its protein product is CASSSGTSRETQYF.